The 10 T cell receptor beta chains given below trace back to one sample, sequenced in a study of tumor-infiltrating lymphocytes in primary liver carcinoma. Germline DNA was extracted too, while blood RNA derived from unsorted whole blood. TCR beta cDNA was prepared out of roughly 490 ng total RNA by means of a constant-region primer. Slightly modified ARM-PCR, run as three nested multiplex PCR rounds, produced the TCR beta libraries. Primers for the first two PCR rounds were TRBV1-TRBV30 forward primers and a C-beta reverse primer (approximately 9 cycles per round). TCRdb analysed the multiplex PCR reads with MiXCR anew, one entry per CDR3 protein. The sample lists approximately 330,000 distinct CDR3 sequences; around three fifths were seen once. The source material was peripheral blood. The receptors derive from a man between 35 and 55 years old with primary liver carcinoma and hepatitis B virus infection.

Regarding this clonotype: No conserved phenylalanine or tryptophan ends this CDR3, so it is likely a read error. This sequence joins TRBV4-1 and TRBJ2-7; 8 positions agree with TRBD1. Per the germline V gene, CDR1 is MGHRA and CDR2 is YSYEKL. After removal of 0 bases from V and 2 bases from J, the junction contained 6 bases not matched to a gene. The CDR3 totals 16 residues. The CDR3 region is CASSQEGQTGAYEQYL. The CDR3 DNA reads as TGCGCCAGCAGCCAAGAGGGTCAGACAGGGGCCTACGAGCAGTACCTC.

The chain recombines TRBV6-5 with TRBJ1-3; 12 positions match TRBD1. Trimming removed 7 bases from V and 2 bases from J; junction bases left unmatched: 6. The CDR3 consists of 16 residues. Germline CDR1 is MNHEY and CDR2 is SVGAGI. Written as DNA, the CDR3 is TGTGCCAGCAAAGAGGGACAGGGGGCCGCTGGAAACACCATATATTTT. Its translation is CASKEGQGAAGNTIYF.

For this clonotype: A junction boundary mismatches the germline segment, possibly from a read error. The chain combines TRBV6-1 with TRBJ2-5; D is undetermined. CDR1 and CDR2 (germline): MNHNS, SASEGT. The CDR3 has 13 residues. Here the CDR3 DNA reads TGTGCCAGCAATGAATATGGGTCAGGGACCCAGTACTTC. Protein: CASNEYGSGTQYF.

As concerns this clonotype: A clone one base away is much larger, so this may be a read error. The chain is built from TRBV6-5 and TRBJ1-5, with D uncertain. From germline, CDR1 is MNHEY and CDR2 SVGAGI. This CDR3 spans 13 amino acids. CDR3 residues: CASSRNSNRPQHF. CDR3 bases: TGTGCCAGCAGCAGGAACTCCAATCGGCCCCAGCATTTT.

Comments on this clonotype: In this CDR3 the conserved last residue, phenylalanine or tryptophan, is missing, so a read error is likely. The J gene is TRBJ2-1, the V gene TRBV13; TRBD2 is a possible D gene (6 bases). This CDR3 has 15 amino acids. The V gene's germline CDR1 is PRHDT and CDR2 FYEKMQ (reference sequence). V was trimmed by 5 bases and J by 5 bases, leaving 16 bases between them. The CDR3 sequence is CASSLQRVWDNEQFS. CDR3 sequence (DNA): TGTGCCAGCAGCCTCCAGCGGGTCTGGGACAATGAGCAGTTCTCC.

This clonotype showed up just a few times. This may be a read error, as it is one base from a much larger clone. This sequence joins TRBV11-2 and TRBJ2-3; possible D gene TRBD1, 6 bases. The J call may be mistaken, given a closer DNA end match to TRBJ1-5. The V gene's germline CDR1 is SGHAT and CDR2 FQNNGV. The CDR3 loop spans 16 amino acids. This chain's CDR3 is CASSLVAGERWDTQHF. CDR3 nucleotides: TGTGCCAGCAGCTTAGTAGCAGGGGAACGGTGGGATACGCAGCATTTT.

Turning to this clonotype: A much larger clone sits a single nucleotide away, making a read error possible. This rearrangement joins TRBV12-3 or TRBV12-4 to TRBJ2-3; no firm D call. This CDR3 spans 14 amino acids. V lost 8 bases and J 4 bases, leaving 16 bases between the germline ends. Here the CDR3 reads CASVVSHSPDTQYF. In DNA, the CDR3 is TGTGCCAGCGTAGTGAGTCATAGTCCAGATACGCAGTATTTT.

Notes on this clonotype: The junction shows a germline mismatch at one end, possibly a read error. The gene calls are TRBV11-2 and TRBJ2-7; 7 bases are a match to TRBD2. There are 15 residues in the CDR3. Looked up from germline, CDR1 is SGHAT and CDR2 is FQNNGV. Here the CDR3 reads CVSSLGPAGSREHYF. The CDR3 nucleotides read TGTGTCAGCAGCTTGGGGCCAGCGGGGTCGCGGGAGCACTACTTC.

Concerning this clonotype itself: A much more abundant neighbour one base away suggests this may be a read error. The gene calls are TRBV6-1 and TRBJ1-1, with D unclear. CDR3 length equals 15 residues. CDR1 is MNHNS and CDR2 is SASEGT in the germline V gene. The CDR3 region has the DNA TGTGCCAGCAGTTTAGGAGGCACATTGAACACTGAAGTTTTCTTT. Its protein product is CASSLGGTLNTEVFF.

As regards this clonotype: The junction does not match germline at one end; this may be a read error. The CDR3 sequence: CASTLMICYEQYF. The CDR3 DNA is TGTGCCAGCACCTTAATGATTTGTTACGAGCAGTACTTC. The chain employs TRBV11-2 and TRBJ2-7; D not certain. This CDR3 comprises 13 residues. Germline CDR1 and CDR2: SGHAT and FQNNGV.